The following is a T cell receptor beta chain sequence with its context. Per the study methods: For nucleated cells, counts were estimated from reference gene primer amplification. The assay was immunoSEQ multiplex PCR, and TCRdb's table has in-frame clones only and misses some. For V, J and clone size, that table is used; D and trimming come from the DNA. The table lists about 39,000 clones, approximately 90% of them singletons. J gave up 3 bases and V 2 bases, and 6 bases lay outside the gene matches. The germline V gene encodes CDR1 MNHNS and CDR2 SASEGT. This CDR3 region has 15 residues. The data stem from a study of blood T cell repertoires in COVID-19. Study overall: Specimens from acute and convalescent COVID-19 originated in the United States, Italy and Spain. PBMCs, B-cell-depleted T cells, or T cells provided the cDNA or gDNA that made up the material.

This clonotype originated in a man aged 45-65 years with active COVID-19. Source material: peripheral blood. The gene calls are TRBV6-1 and TRBJ2-7; 8 nucleotides align to TRBD2. The CDR3 region is CASSETLAGFYEQYF. CDR3 DNA: TGTGCCAGCAGTGAAACGCTAGCGGGCTTCTACGAGCAGTACTTC.